This is a list of T cell receptor beta chains from one sample in a study of response to subunit inactivated influenza vaccine. TCRdb used MiXCR to reprocess the RT-PCR reads, holding one entry per CDR3 protein. The data hold about 700,000 distinct CDR3 sequences, with around 14% observed a single time. The sample was PBMCs from blood, taken 12 days after vaccination. The receptors originated from a man between 50 and 59 years old who received an inactivated influenza vaccine. Both conserved end residues are part of each CDR3. The D gene is left open where the match is weak. Expanded clones get a size class; other rows say once, few or many, or leave the size out.

J gene	D gene	clone size	V gene	CDR3 DNA	CDR3 protein
TRBJ1-6	NA	NA	TRBV5-4	TGTGCCAGCAGCCAGGAACAGGGCCTTAATTCACCCCTCCACTTT	CASSQEQGLNSPLHF
TRBJ2-5	TRBD2	NA	TRBV29-1	TGCAGCGTTTCGCCCGGGACTAGCCAAGAGACCCAGCACTTC	CSVSPGTSQETQHF
TRBJ2-7	NA	NA	TRBV6-2/TRBV6-3	TGTGCCACTGAGGGCCGAAGCTACGAGCAGTACTTC	CATEGRSYEQYF
TRBJ2-1	NA	NA	TRBV12-3/TRBV12-4	TGTGCCTGCAGTGGAAGACAAATGATAATAGTGGGGACCAATGAGCAGTTCTTC	CACSGRQMIIVGTNEQFF
TRBJ1-1	NA	few	TRBV20-1	TGCAGTGCGAGAGGGTGGACAGCCTACATGAACACTGAAGCTTTCTTT	CSARGWTAYMNTEAFF
TRBJ2-5	NA	NA	TRBV7-8	TGTGCCAGCATTCCTCCGGACAGACAAGAGACCCAGTACTTC	CASIPPDRQETQYF
TRBJ2-7	TRBD1	many	TRBV4-1	TGCGCCAGCAGCCAACACAGGCAGGGGGACTACGAGCAGTACTTC	CASSQHRQGDYEQYF
TRBJ1-2	NA	NA	TRBV14	TGTGCCAGCAGCCAAGACTCGGCTGTCTATGGCTACACCTTC	CASSQDSAVYGYTF
TRBJ2-1	TRBD2	NA	TRBV6-1	TGTGCCAGCAGTGGAACAACCGGACTAGCGGGAGCTTACAATGAGCAGTTCTTC	CASSGTTGLAGAYNEQFF
TRBJ2-5	NA	many	TRBV6-5	TGTGCCAGCGCCAACTCCGGGGAGACCCAGTACTTC	CASANSGETQYF
TRBJ2-1	NA	NA	TRBV12-3/TRBV12-4	TGTGCCAGCAGTTTGGAGCGGCCTTACAATGAGCAGTTCTTC	CASSLERPYNEQFF
TRBJ2-3	TRBD1	NA	TRBV20-1	TGCAGTGCACTGGACAGGACAGATACGCAGTATTTT	CSALDRTDTQYF
TRBJ1-1	NA	few	TRBV12-3/TRBV12-4	TGTGCCAGCAGTGAGACACAGCTCAACACTGAAGCTTTCTTT	CASSETQLNTEAFF
TRBJ2-3	TRBD2	NA	TRBV20-1	TGCAGTGCCAGTAGCGGGAGGGAAGATACGCAGTATTTT	CSASSGREDTQYF
TRBJ2-4	TRBD2	NA	TRBV20-1	TGCAGTGCTAGAGACCACCCCCGGGTAGCGGGTCTAGCCAAAAACATTCAGTACTTC	CSARDHPRVAGLAKNIQYF
TRBJ1-5	TRBD1	few	TRBV20-1	TGCAGTGCCACAGGGGGGGATCAGCCCCAGCATTTT	CSATGGDQPQHF
TRBJ2-5	NA	few	TRBV19	TGTGCCAGTAGTATAGATCGGAGCGTGGAGACCCAGTACTTC	CASSIDRSVETQYF
TRBJ2-2	NA	many	TRBV29-1	TGCAGCGTTGGCCCCGTGGGGGACGGGGAGCTGTTTTTT	CSVGPVGDGELFF
TRBJ1-1	NA	NA	TRBV3-1	TGTGCCAGCAGCCCCACAGGGTGGGCTGAAGCTTTCTTT	CASSPTGWAEAFF
TRBJ2-5	NA	few	TRBV20-1	TGCAGTGCTAGCGCAGGGGGGACAGAGACCCAGTACTTC	CSASAGGTETQYF
TRBJ1-2	NA	few	TRBV5-1	TGCGCCAGCAGCTTCAGGGTAGGGAGTGGCTACACCTTC	CASSFRVGSGYTF
TRBJ2-1	NA	NA	TRBV11-2	TGTGCCAGCAGCAAATTAGTTGGGGGGAGCTCCTACAATGAGCAGTTCTTC	CASSKLVGGSSYNEQFF
TRBJ2-1	NA	few	TRBV7-2	TGTGCCAGCAGCTTCGGTTTCTCGGCAGGTCCCAATGAGCAGTTCTTC	CASSFGFSAGPNEQFF